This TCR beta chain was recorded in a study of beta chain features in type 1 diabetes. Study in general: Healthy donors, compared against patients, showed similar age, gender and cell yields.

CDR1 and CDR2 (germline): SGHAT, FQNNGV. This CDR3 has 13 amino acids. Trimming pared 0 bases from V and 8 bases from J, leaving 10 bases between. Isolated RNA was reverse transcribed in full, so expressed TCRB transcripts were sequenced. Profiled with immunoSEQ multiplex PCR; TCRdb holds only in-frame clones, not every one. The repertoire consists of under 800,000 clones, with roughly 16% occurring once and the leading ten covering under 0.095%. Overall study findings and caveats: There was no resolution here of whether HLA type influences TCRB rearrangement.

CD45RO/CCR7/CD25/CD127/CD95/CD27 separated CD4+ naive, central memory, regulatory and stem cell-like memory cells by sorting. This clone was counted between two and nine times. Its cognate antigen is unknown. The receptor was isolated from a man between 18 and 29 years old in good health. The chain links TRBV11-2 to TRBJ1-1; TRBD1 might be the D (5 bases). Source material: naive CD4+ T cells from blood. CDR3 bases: TGTGCCAGCAGCTTAGACATGGCAGGGGAAGCTTTCTTT. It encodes CASSLDMAGEAFF.